These 21 T cell receptor beta chains were all obtained from the same sample, sequenced in a study of blood T cells in healthy people across ages. A second about 7 to 11 cycle PCR used barcoded and J-beta primers. A single record per CDR3 protein comes from TCRdb applying MiXCR to the 5' RACE reads. The table includes roughly 1,500,000 distinct CDR3 sequences, roughly 30% detected once. Material: blood. Receptors were obtained from a woman aged 25 to 39 in good health.

V is TRBV25-1 and J is TRBJ1-2; D is possibly TRBD1 (6 bases). In germline, CDR1 is MGHDK, CDR2 SYGVNS. The CDR3 extends over 15 amino acids. V lost 1 base to trimming and J lost 7 bases, with 16 bases between them. The CDR3 loop reads CASSESWTDYLGYTF. The CDR3 region has the DNA TGTGCCAGCAGTGAATCGTGGACAGATTACCTTGGCTACACCTTC.

The V call is TRBV7-3, the J call TRBJ2-5; 7 bases are shared with TRBD2. The germline V gene encodes CDR1 SGHTA and CDR2 FQGTGA. J gave up 11 bases and V 0 bases, and 15 bases lay outside the gene matches. The CDR3 is 16 residues long. The CDR3 nucleotides are TGTGCCAGCAGCTTAACGGGGGACTACGTTTTGGATGAGCAGTACTTC. Amino acid sequence: CASSLTGDYVLDEQYF.

This clonotype was observed a few times. In DNA, the CDR3 is TGCAGCGTTGGATTTGCAGGGGGCCACGAGCAGTACTTC. Encoded protein: CSVGFAGGHEQYF. The chain joins TRBV29-1 to TRBJ2-7; 8 positions match TRBD1. The V segment lost 4 bases and the J segment 5 bases; nucleotides outside the gene matches: 7. The V gene's germline CDR1 is SQVTM and CDR2 ANQGSEA. The CDR3 covers 13 residues.

This clonotype occurred many times. The rearrangement uses TRBV10-3 and TRBJ2-5; D remains unclear. Germline V gene sequence: CDR1 ENHRY, CDR2 SYGVKD. Trimming took 0 bases from V and 5 from J, leaving 13 bases between them. The CDR3 is 15 amino acids. In nucleotides, the CDR3 is TGTGCCATCAGTGAGTCCGCCGGGCATACGGAGACCCAGTACTTC. It is translated as CAISESAGHTETQYF.

The chain is built from TRBV7-9 and TRBJ2-1; D unclear. CDR1 is SEHNR, CDR2 FQNEAQ, per germline (reference sequence). Trimming shortened V by 1 base and J by 8 bases, and 12 bases separated the two germline ends. The CDR3 is 14 residues long. CDR3 sequence reads: CASSLGGLMYEQFF. The CDR3 DNA reads as TGTGCCAGCAGCTTAGGGGGTTTAATGTATGAGCAGTTCTTC.

In its sample, this clonotype was seen many times. The chain is built from TRBV5-1 and TRBJ2-1; tentatively, D is TRBD1 (7 bases). Germline V CDR1 and CDR2: SGHRS, YFSETQ. There are 14 residues in the CDR3. Trimming pared 0 bases from V and 8 bases from J, leaving 12 bases between. The CDR3 is CASSLAGGIDEQFF. CDR3 in DNA: TGCGCCAGCAGCTTGGCAGGGGGGATCGATGAGCAGTTCTTC.

The V and J genes are TRBV10-3 and TRBJ2-3; weak D call: TRBD2 (6 bases). The CDR3 extends over 16 amino acids. The germline CDR1 and CDR2 sequences are ENHRY and SYGVKD. The ends were cut back, 3 bases at V and 2 bases at J, with 15 bases in the middle. CDR3 sequence: CAISDDRDSVTDTQYF. The CDR3 DNA reads as TGTGCCATCAGTGATGATAGGGACTCCGTCACAGATACGCAGTATTTT.

This clonotype was observed a few times. The chain recombines TRBV30 with TRBJ1-1; D is unclear. Germline lookup yields CDR1 GTSNPN and CDR2 SVGIG (reference sequence). The CDR3 is 14 residues long. The V end lost 1 base, the J end lost 1 base, and 10 bases lay between the germline ends. CDR3 residues: CAWSGRVGNTEAFF. CDR3 nucleotides: TGTGCCTGGAGTGGCCGTGTGGGGAACACTGAAGCTTTCTTT.

The table lists this clonotype with many counts. The chain has TRBV29-1 and TRBJ2-4; D possibly corresponds to TRBD1 (6 bases). The ends were cut back, 4 bases at V and 2 bases at J, with 21 bases in the middle. Germline V gene data show CDR1 as SQVTM and CDR2 as ANQGSEA. The CDR3 runs 17 residues. This CDR3 reads CSVGGLGARGTKNIQYF. CDR3 in DNA: TGCAGCGTTGGGGGGCTGGGGGCGAGGGGAACCAAAAACATTCAGTACTTC.

This clonotype was counted many times. The chain couples TRBV20-1 to TRBJ2-1; TRBD2 might be the D (5 bases). The CDR3 has 12 residues. Germline V gene lookup returns CDR1 DFQATT and CDR2 SNEGSKA (reference sequence). The V end was cut by 6 bases, the J end by 9 bases, with 15 bases between. The CDR3 DNA sequence: TGCAGTGCAGAGGACGGGAACCCTGAGCAGTTCTTC. Translated: CSAEDGNPEQFF.

This clonotype was detected only once. Possible read error: a much larger clone is one base away. This chain links TRBV6-6 with TRBJ2-7; the D gene is possibly TRBD1 (5 bases). The J call is uncertain, as TRBJ2-5 better fits the DNA end. Germline V lookup: CDR1 MNHNY, CDR2 SVGAGI (reference sequence). This CDR3 region has 14 residues. This CDR3 is CARANYRSPETQYF. The CDR3 nucleotides are TGTGCCAGGGCAAACTACAGGTCTCCGGAGACCCAGTACTTC.

A remark on this clonotype: Its ends do not fully match the called genes, so a read error is possible. The genes are TRBV5-1 and TRBJ2-5; D could derive from TRBD1 or TRBD2 (5 bases each). The CDR3 is 14 amino acids. The germline V gene has CDR1 SGHRS and CDR2 YFSETQ. The CDR3 bases are TGTGCCAGCAGCTCGGAAAGGTGGGGGGAGACCCAGTACTTC. Translation: CASSSERWGETQYF.

In its sample, this clonotype was seen a few times. The chain recombines TRBV24-1 with TRBJ2-7, with D unresolved. The germline CDR1 and CDR2 sequences are KGHDR and SFDVKD. Deletions cut 3 bases from V and 5 bases from J, with 13 bases between. CDR3 size: 14 residues. The CDR3 loop is CATSDQDKVNEQYF. The CDR3 region has the DNA TGTGCCACCAGTGATCAGGATAAGGTTAACGAGCAGTACTTC.

J is TRBJ2-6 and V is TRBV6-1; TRBD1 agrees at 9 bases. This CDR3 comprises 16 residues. Looked up from germline, CDR1 is MNHNS and CDR2 is SASEGT. V lost 7 bases to trimming and J lost 4 bases; unmatched junction nucleotides: 8. The CDR3 loop is CASNSQGAKGANVLTF. CDR3 DNA: TGTGCCAGCAACTCACAGGGGGCGAAGGGGGCCAACGTCCTGACTTTC.

This chain connects TRBV3-1 to TRBJ2-2; no clear D gene. This CDR3 has 14 residues. Trimming shortened V by 4 bases and J by 4 bases, and 10 bases separated the two germline ends. Germline assignment: CDR1 LGHDT and CDR2 YNNKEL (reference sequence). CDR3 loop: CASSRSPTTGELFF. In DNA, the CDR3 is TGTGCCAGCAGCCGTTCTCCGACCACCGGGGAGCTGTTTTTT.

The chain recombines TRBV4-2 with TRBJ2-5; D is unresolved. V was cut by 4 bases and J by 0 bases, with 15 bases left in between. The germline V gene encodes CDR1 LGHNA and CDR2 YNFKEQ. The CDR3 is made up of 16 amino acids. CDR3 protein: CASSLSLQGNQETQYF. In DNA form, the CDR3 reads TGTGCCAGCAGCCTGTCCTTACAAGGGAACCAAGAGACCCAGTACTTC.

The chain has TRBV20-1 and TRBJ1-5, with D hard to call. Germline V gene data show CDR1 as DFQATT and CDR2 as SNEGSKA (reference sequence). V lost 0 bases to trimming and J lost 7 bases, with 13 bases between them. The CDR3 is made up of 14 amino acids. The CDR3 nucleotides read TGCAGTGCTAGAGATGGAACCGCTTCGCAGCCCCAGCATTTT. Translation: CSARDGTASQPQHF.

In its sample, this clonotype was seen many times. This chain uses TRBV29-1 with TRBJ2-1; D may be TRBD1 (5 bases). The ends were cut back, 2 bases at V and 5 bases at J, with 16 bases in the middle. Germline CDR1 and CDR2: SQVTM and ANQGSEA. The CDR3 covers 15 residues. The CDR3 sequence: CSVEPVAGLDNEQFF. The CDR3 DNA reads TGCAGCGTTGAACCTGTCGCAGGGCTGGACAATGAGCAGTTCTTC.

V usage is TRBV4-1 and J usage is TRBJ2-7; 7 positions agree with TRBD2. The CDR3 is 16 amino acids. J gave up 3 bases and V 0 bases, and 8 bases lay outside the gene matches. Germline CDR1 is MGHRA and CDR2 is YSYEKL. The CDR3 nucleotides are TGCGCCAGCAGCCAAGATCCCGGGACTAACGTCTACGAGCAGTACTTC. Translation: CASSQDPGTNVYEQYF.

The rearrangement links TRBV6-5 to TRBJ2-3; tentatively, D is TRBD2 (6 bases). The V end lost 5 bases, the J end lost 5 bases, and 11 bases lay between the germline ends. The CDR3 is made up of 13 amino acids. Germline CDR1 MNHEY, CDR2 SVGAGI. Here the CDR3 DNA reads TGTGCCAGCAGTCTGACTAGGAAAGATACGCAGTATTTT. Its translation: CASSLTRKDTQYF.

Comments on this clonotype: The junction departs from the called germline gene at one end, perhaps through a read error. V gene TRBV7-6 combines with J gene TRBJ1-1, with D possibly TRBD1 on 5 matching bases. The CDR3 totals 15 residues. The germline V gene has CDR1 SGHVS and CDR2 FNYEAQ. The CDR3 loop reads CASSLAGTANIEAFF. The CDR3 DNA reads TGTGCCAGCAGCTTAGCAGGGACCGCGAACATTGAAGCTTTCTTT. The whole variable domain, remainder taken from reference TRBV7-6 and TRBJ1-1, is GAGVSQSPRYKVTKRGQDVALRCDPISGHVSLYWYRQALGQGPEFLTYFNYEAQQDKSGLPNDRFSAERPEGSISTLTIQRTEQRDSAMYRCASSLAGTANIEAFFGQGTRLTVV.